These 6 T cell receptor beta chains originate from one sample sequenced in a study of T cells after yellow fever vaccination. TCRdb called the 5' RACE reads again in MiXCR, with one record for every CDR3 protein. The sample yields about 220,000 distinct CDR3 sequences, roughly 3% seen once. Sequenced here: CD4+ T cells sorted from PBMCs, sampled 10 days after the yellow fever booster vaccination. Receptors originate from a man aged 18 to 30 who received the YFV17D yellow fever vaccine.

The chain employs TRBV18 and TRBJ2-6; 8 bases line up with TRBD1. Germline assignment: CDR1 KGHSH and CDR2 LQKENI. The CDR3 spans 16 residues. J was trimmed by 2 bases and V by 2 bases; bases with no gene match: 2. CDR3 amino acids: CASSPLQGAGANVLTF. CDR3 coding DNA: TGTGCCAGCTCACCATTACAGGGGGCTGGGGCCAACGTCCTGACTTTC.

This clonotype has a count of ten or more. The chain carries TRBV6-5 and TRBJ1-4; D is uncertain. Trimming pared 8 bases from V and 1 base from J, leaving 5 bases between. The length of the CDR3 is 12 residues. CDR1 is MNHEY and CDR2 is SVGAGI in the germline V gene. CDR3: CASYGTNEKLFF. CDR3 in DNA: TGTGCCAGCTATGGAACTAATGAAAAACTGTTTTTT.

This clonotype was counted ten times or more. The chain couples TRBV5-1 to TRBJ2-5, with D unresolved. CDR1 is SGHRS, CDR2 YFSETQ, per germline. The V and J ends lost 0 bases and 3 bases respectively, with 6 bases between them. The CDR3 has 13 amino acids. This CDR3 reads CASSLGSEETQYF. The DNA for the CDR3 is TGCGCCAGCAGCTTGGGCTCAGAAGAGACCCAGTACTTC. The entire variable domain, with the rest obtained from reference TRBV5-1 and TRBJ2-5, is as follows: KAGVTQTPRYLIKTRGQQVTLSCSPISGHRSVSWYQQTPGQGLQFLFEYFSETQRNKGNFPGRFSGRQFSNSRSEMNVSTLELGDSALYLCASSLGSEETQYFGPGTRLLVL.

This clonotype turned up a few times. The chain has TRBV3-1 and TRBJ1-2; D is undetermined. The CDR3 runs to 11 residues. Trimming removed 10 bases from V and 6 bases from J, with 12 bases in between. Germline assignment: CDR1 LGHDT and CDR2 YNNKEL (reference sequence). The CDR3 loop reads CATGPWDGYTF. As DNA, the CDR3 is TGTGCCACAGGACCTTGGGATGGCTACACCTTC.

In its sample, this clonotype was seen many times. This chain joins TRBV7-2 and TRBJ1-1, with D possibly matching TRBD1 (6 bases). The length of the CDR3 is 12 residues. Trimming shortened V by 3 bases and J by 10 bases, and 12 bases separated the two germline ends. The germline CDR1 and CDR2 sequences are SGHTA and FQGNSA. CDR3 DNA sequence: TGTGCCAGCAGCTTGGGGGCTTGGGGAGCTTTCTTT. Translated: CASSLGAWGAFF.

This clonotype was seen many times. The V gene is TRBV6-1, the J gene TRBJ1-3; 11 bases are a match to TRBD1. V lost 1 base to trimming and J lost 4 bases; unmatched junction nucleotides: 3. Germline values: CDR1 MNHNS, CDR2 SASEGT. The CDR3 has 16 residues. CDR3 DNA sequence: TGTGCCAGCAGTGAAGGGACAGGGGGCTCAGGAAACACCATATATTTT. Translated: CASSEGTGGSGNTIYF.